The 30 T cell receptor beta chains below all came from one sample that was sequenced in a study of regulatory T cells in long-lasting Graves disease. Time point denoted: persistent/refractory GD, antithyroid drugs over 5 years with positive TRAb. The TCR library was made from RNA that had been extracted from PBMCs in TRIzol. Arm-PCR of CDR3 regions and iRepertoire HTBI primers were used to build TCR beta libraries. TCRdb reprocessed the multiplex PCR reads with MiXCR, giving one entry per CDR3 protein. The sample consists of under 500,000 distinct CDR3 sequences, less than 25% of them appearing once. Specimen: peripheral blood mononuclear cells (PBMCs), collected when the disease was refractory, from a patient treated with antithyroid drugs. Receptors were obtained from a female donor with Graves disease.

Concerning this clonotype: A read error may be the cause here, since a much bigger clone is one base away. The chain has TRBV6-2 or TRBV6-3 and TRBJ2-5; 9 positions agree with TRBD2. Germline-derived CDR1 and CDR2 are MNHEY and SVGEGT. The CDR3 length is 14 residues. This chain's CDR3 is CASSSLAGSETLYF. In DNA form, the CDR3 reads TGTGCCAGCAGTTCGCTAGCGGGATCAGAGACCCTGTACTTC.

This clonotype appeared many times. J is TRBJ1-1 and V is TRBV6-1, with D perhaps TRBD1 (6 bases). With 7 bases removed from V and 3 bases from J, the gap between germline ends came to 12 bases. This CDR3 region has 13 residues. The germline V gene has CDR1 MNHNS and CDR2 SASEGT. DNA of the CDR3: TGTGCCAGCAACCCATCAGGGGACACTGAAGCTTTCTTT. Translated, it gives CASNPSGDTEAFF.

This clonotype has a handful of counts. This CDR3 reads CSADRDKSYEQYF. The CDR3 region has the DNA TGCAGTGCCGACCGGGACAAATCCTACGAGCAGTACTTC. This chain uses TRBV20-1 with TRBJ2-7; D may be TRBD1 (6 bases). This CDR3 has 13 residues. The germline V gene has CDR1 DFQATT and CDR2 SNEGSKA (reference sequence). With 6 bases removed from V and 1 base from J, the gap between germline ends came to 13 bases.

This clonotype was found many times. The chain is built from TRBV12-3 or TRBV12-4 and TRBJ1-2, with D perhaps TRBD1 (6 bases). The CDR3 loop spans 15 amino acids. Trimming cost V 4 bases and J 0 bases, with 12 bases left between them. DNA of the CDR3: TGTGCCAGCAGTTCCTCGGACAGCACTAACTATGGCTACACCTTC. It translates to CASSSSDSTNYGYTF.

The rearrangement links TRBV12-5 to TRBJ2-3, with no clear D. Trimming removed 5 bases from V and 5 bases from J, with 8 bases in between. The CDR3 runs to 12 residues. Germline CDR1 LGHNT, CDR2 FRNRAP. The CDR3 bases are TGTGCTAGTGGTAGACATGAAGATACGCAGTATTTT. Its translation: CASGRHEDTQYF.

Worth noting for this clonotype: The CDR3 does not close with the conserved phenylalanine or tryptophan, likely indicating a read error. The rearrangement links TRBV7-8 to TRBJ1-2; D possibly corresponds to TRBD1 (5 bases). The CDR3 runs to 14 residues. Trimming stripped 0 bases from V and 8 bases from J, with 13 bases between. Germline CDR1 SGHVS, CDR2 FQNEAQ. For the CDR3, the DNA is TGTGCCAGCAGCTTAGCCGAAGGGGTAGGAGGCTACACCTTA. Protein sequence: CASSLAEGVGGYTL.

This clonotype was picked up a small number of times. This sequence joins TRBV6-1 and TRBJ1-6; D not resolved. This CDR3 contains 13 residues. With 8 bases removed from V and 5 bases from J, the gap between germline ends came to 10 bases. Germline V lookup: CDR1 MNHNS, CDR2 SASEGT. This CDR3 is CASPGRNNSPLHF. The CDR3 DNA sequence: TGTGCCAGCCCCGGACGGAATAATTCACCCCTCCACTTT.

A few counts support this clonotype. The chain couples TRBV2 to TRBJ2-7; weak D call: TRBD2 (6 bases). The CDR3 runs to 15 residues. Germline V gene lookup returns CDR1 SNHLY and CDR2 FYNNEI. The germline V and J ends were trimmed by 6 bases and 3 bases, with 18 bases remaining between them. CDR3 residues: CASRALPGALYEQYF. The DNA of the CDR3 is TGTGCCAGCAGAGCGCTTCCGGGAGCCCTCTACGAGCAGTACTTC.

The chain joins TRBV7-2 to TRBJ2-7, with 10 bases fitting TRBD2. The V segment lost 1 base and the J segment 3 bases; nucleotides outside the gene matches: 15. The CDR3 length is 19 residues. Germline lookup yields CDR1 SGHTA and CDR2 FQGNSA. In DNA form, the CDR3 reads TGTGCCAGCAGCTTAGGAGAGTTCCTAGCGGGAGCAGAGAGCTACGAGCAGTACTTC. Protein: CASSLGEFLAGAESYEQYF.

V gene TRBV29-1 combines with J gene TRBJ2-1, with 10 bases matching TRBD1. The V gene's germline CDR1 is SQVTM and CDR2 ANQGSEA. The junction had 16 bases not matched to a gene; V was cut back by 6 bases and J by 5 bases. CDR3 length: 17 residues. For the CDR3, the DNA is TGCAGCGTCGGTCGACTGAGGACAGGGGGAATGAACAATGAGCAGTTCTTC. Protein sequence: CSVGRLRTGGMNNEQFF.

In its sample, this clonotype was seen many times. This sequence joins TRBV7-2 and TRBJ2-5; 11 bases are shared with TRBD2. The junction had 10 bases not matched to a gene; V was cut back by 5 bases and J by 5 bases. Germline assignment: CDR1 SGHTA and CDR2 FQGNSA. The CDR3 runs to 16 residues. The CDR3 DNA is TGTGCCAGCAGCCCCACTAGCGGGAGCGCTGGTGAGACCCAGTACTTC. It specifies CASSPTSGSAGETQYF.

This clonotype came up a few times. CDR3 protein: CASRSGGVGEQFF. CDR3 DNA: TGTGCCAGCAGGAGTGGGGGAGTGGGGGAGCAGTTCTTC. The rearrangement uses TRBV2 and TRBJ2-1; D is tentatively TRBD1 or TRBD2 (5 bases each). Trimming took 6 bases from V and 10 from J, leaving 16 bases between them. The CDR3 loop spans 13 amino acids. Germline V gene sequence: CDR1 SNHLY, CDR2 FYNNEI.

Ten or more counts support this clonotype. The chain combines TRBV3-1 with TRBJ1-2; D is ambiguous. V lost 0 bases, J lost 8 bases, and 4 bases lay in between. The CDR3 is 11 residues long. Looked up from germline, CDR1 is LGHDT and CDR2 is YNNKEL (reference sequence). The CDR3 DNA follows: TGTGCCAGCAGCCAAGACAGGGGCTACACCTTC. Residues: CASSQDRGYTF.

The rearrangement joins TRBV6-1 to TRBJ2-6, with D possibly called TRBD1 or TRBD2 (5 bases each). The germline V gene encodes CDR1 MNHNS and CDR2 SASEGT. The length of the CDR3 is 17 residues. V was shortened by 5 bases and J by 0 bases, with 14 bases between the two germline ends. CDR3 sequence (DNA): TGTGCCAGCAGTTATTCGGGGCTCCCCTCTGGGGCCAACGTCCTGACTTTC. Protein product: CASSYSGLPSGANVLTF.

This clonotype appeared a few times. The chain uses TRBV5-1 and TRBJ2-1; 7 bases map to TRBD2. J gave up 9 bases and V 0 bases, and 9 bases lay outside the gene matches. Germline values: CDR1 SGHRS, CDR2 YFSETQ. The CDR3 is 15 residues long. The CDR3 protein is CASSLVSGGSPEQFF. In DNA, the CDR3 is TGCGCCAGCAGCTTGGTATCTGGCGGGAGTCCTGAGCAGTTCTTC.

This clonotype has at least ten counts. The CDR3 nucleotides read TGCAGCGTTGATGGACTAGCGGGAGGAATCTCCTACGAGCAGTACTTC. Protein sequence: CSVDGLAGGISYEQYF. V gene TRBV29-1 combines with J gene TRBJ2-7, with TRBD2 matching over 14 bases. The germline CDR1 and CDR2 sequences are SQVTM and ANQGSEA. This CDR3 has 16 amino acids. The junction had 4 bases not matched to a gene; V was cut back by 3 bases and J by 0 bases.

CDR3 sequence reads: CASSLDRVPGNTIYF. The CDR3 DNA sequence: TGTGCCAGCAGTTTAGATCGGGTTCCTGGAAACACCATATATTTT. The V and J genes are TRBV12-3 or TRBV12-4 and TRBJ1-3; D unclear. The CDR3 extends over 15 amino acids. V was pared by 1 base and J by 2 bases, with 9 bases between.

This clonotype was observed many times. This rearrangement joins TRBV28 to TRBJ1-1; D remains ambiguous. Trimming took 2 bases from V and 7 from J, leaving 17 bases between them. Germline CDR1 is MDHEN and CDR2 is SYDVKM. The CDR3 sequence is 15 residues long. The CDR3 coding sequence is TGTGCCAGCAGTTTAAGCCGGGCCGACCGCGGTGAAGCTTTCTTT. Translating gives CASSLSRADRGEAFF.

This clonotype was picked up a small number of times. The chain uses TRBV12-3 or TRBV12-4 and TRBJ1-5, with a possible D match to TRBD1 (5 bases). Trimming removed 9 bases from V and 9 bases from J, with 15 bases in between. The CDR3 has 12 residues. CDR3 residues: CASRGEGVPQHF. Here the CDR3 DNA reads TGTGCCAGTCGAGGGGAAGGGGTGCCCCAGCATTTT.

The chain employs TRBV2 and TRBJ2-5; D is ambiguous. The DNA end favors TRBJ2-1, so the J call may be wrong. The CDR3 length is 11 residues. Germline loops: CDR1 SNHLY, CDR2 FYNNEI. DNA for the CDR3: TGTGCCAGCAGTGGTAGCAACGAGCAGTTCTTC. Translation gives CASSGSNEQFF.

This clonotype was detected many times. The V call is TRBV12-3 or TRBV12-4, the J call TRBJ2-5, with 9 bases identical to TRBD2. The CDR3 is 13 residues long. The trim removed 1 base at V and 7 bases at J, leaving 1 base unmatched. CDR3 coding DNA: TGTGCCAGCAGTTTAGGGACTAGCGCGACCCAGTACTTC. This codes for CASSLGTSATQYF.

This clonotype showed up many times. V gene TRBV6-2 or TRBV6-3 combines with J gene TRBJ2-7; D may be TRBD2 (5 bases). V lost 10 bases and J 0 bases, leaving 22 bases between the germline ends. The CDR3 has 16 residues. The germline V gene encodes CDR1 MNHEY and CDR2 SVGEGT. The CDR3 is CAISKGDGKNSYEQYF. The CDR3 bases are TGTGCCATCTCCAAGGGTGACGGGAAGAACTCCTACGAGCAGTACTTC.

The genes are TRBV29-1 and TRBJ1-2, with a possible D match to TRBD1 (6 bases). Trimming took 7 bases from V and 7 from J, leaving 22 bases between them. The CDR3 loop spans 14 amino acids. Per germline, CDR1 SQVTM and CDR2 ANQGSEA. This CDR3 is CSGTGASGAGGYTF. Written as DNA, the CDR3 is TGCAGCGGAACGGGGGCAAGCGGGGCTGGTGGCTACACCTTC.

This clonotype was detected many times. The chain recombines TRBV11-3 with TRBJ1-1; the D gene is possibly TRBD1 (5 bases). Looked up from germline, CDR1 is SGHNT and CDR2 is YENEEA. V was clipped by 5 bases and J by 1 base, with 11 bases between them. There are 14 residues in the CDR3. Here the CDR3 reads CASSNQGPNTEAFF. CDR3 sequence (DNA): TGTGCCAGCAGCAACCAGGGACCGAACACTGAAGCTTTCTTT.

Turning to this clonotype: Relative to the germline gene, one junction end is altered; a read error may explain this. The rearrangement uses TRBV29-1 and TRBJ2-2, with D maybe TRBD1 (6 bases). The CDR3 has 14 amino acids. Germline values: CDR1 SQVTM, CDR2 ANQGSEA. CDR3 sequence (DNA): TGCAGCGTAAGGACAGCCCTAAACACCGGGGAGCCGTTTTTT. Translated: CSVRTALNTGEPFF.

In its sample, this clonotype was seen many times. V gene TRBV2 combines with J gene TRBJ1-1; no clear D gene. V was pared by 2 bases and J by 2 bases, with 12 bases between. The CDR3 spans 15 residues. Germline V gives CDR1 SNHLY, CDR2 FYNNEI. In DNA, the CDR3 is TGTGCCAGCAGTGAACTTCCGGCAGGTAACACTGAAGCTTTCTTT. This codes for CASSELPAGNTEAFF.

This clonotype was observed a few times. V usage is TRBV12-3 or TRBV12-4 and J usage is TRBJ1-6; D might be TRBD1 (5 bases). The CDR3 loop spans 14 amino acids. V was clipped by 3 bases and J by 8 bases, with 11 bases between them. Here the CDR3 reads CASSLGGTDSPLHF. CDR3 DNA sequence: TGTGCCAGCAGTTTGGGGGGGACTGATTCACCCCTCCACTTT.

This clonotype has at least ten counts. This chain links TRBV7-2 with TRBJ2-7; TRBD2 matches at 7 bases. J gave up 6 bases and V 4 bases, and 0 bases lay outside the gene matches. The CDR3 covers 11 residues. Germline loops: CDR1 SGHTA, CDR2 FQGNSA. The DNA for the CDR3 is TGTGCCAGCAGCTGGGGGGGCGAGCAGTACTTC. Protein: CASSWGGEQYF.

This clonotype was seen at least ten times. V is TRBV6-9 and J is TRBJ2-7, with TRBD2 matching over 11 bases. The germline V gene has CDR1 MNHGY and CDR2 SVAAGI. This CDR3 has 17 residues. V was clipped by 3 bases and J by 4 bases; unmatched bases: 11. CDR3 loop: CASSYFPLAGGAYEQYF. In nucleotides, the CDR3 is TGTGCCAGCAGTTACTTTCCTCTAGCGGGAGGAGCGTACGAGCAGTACTTC.

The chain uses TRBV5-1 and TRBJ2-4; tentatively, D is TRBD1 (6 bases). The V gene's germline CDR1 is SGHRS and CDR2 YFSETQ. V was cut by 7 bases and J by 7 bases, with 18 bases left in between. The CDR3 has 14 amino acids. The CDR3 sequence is CASAPRTDGNIQYF. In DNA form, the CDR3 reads TGCGCCAGCGCGCCTAGGACAGACGGTAACATTCAGTACTTC.